One sample yielded the 13 T cell receptor beta chains listed below, sequenced in a study of blood T cells in healthy people across ages. The use of a sample-barcoded 5' primer and a J-beta primer mix characterized a second PCR of about 7 to 12 cycles. Using its own MiXCR run on the 5' RACE reads, TCRdb lists one record per CDR3 protein. Of about a million distinct CDR3 sequences in the sample, roughly 48% were seen once. Sequencing used blood. The receptors here all came from a man aged 30 to 45 in good health.

The CDR3 DNA reads as TGTGCCAGCTTCGGAGACTCCTACGAGCAGTACTTC. Protein: CASFGDSYEQYF. The chain recombines TRBV11-2 with TRBJ2-7; D unresolved. The V gene's germline CDR1 is SGHAT and CDR2 FQNNGV. V gave up 8 bases and J gave up 0 bases, with 8 bases separating them. This CDR3 spans 12 amino acids.

Here the CDR3 DNA reads TGTGCCAGCAGCGTGTCGTTGTCCGAAAGGAACGAGCAGTACTTC. The encoded protein is CASSVSLSERNEQYF. This rearrangement joins TRBV9 to TRBJ2-7; no clear D. Germline V gene data show CDR1 as SGDLS and CDR2 as YYNGEE. Trimming pared 2 bases from V and 5 bases from J, leaving 17 bases between. This CDR3 region has 15 residues.

The chain combines TRBV6-5 with TRBJ1-6, with unresolved D. CDR1 is MNHEY and CDR2 is SVGAGI in the germline V gene. Trimming left V 2 bases short and J 7 bases short, with 6 bases between. There are 13 residues in the CDR3. The CDR3 is CASSYEVNSPLHF. CDR3 in DNA: TGTGCCAGCAGTTACGAGGTGAATTCACCCCTCCACTTT.

The chain carries TRBV9 and TRBJ2-3, with D possibly TRBD2 on 5 matching bases. Germline V gene data show CDR1 as SGDLS and CDR2 as YYNGEE. Trimming shortened V by 0 bases and J by 4 bases, and 12 bases separated the two germline ends. This CDR3 region has 15 residues. The CDR3 spells CASSVVSASSDTQYF. In nucleotides, the CDR3 is TGTGCCAGCAGCGTAGTCTCGGCTAGCTCAGATACGCAGTATTTT.

J is TRBJ2-5 and V is TRBV7-2, with D perhaps matching TRBD1 (6 bases). The CDR3 contains 13 residues. Germline lookup yields CDR1 SGHTA and CDR2 FQGNSA. Trimming left V 5 bases short and J 11 bases short, with 18 bases between. CDR3 loop: CASSGRGGYEQYF. CDR3 in DNA: TGTGCCAGCAGCGGGAGAGGGGGTTACGAACAGTACTTC.

CDR3 bases: TGTGCCAGCAGTTACTCGGGGACAGGGGCCACCAATCAGCCCCAGCATTTT. Protein: CASSYSGTGATNQPQHF. The chain has TRBV6-6 and TRBJ1-5; TRBD1 agrees at 10 bases. The length of the CDR3 is 17 residues. Germline V gene sequence: CDR1 MNHNY, CDR2 SVGAGI (reference sequence). Losses at the gene ends were 0 bases for V and 3 bases for J; bases not matched to a gene: 5.

This clonotype was seen only a few times. The V call is TRBV27, the J call TRBJ2-7, with 11 positions matching TRBD2. The germline gives CDR1 MNHEY, CDR2 SMNVEV (reference sequence). V dropped 5 bases and J dropped 3; count of bases not matched to a gene: 3. The length of the CDR3 is 14 residues. CDR3 residues: CASSPGLAGYEQYF. The CDR3, as DNA: TGTGCCAGCAGTCCCGGACTAGCGGGCTACGAGCAGTACTTC.

This chain links TRBV5-1 with TRBJ1-1; weak D call: TRBD1 (5 bases). V was pared by 5 bases and J by 4 bases, with 12 bases between. Germline CDR1 and CDR2: SGHRS and YFSETQ. This CDR3 region has 13 residues. CDR3 region: CASSRFGGTEAFF. The DNA for the CDR3 is TGCGCCAGCAGTCGATTTGGGGGCACTGAAGCTTTCTTT.

The J gene is TRBJ2-1, the V gene TRBV6-2 or TRBV6-3, with 10 bases aligning to TRBD2. With 5 bases clipped from V and 5 bases from J, the junction kept 3 bases outside the gene matches. CDR1 and CDR2 (germline): MNHEY, SVGEGT. CDR3 length equals 14 residues. CDR3 residues: CASSLAGDHNEQFF. The CDR3 bases are TGTGCCAGCAGTCTAGCGGGAGACCACAATGAGCAGTTCTTC.

Notes on this clonotype: Sequence at one end of the junction differs from germline and may be a read error. The chain joins TRBV9 to TRBJ2-1, with D uncertain. Germline-derived CDR1 and CDR2 are SGDLS and YYNGEE. The CDR3 length is 11 residues. The CDR3 DNA reads TGTGCCCGCAGCGTAGACAATGAGCAGTTCTTC. Residues: CARSVDNEQFF.

The chain uses TRBV4-3 and TRBJ2-6, with 9 bases that match TRBD2. The CDR3 loop spans 21 amino acids. Germline CDR1 reads LGHNA; CDR2 reads YSLEER. Germline trimming cut 2 bases from V and 0 bases from J; bases unmatched to any gene: 14. CDR3 region: CASSQFSVASGAYSGANVLTF. CDR3 DNA sequence: TGCGCCAGCAGCCAATTTTCCGTCGCTAGCGGGGCTTACTCTGGGGCCAACGTCCTGACTTTC.

The chain combines TRBV12-3 or TRBV12-4 with TRBJ2-5, with D uncertain. V gave up 0 bases and J gave up 11 bases, with 13 bases separating them. The CDR3 totals 13 residues. CDR3 amino acids: CASSLASNYEQYF. The CDR3, as DNA: TGTGCCAGCAGTTTAGCTAGCAACTATGAGCAGTACTTC.

The chain links TRBV5-6 to TRBJ2-7, with 11 bases that match TRBD2. CDR3 length equals 18 residues. The V segment lost 0 bases and the J segment 0 bases; nucleotides outside the gene matches: 8. Germline loops: CDR1 SGHDT, CDR2 YYEEEE. CDR3 coding DNA: TGTGCCAGCAGCTTGGCGCTAGCGGGGGGCCCAAGCTCCTACGAGCAGTACTTC. The encoded protein is CASSLALAGGPSSYEQYF.